The 8 T cell receptor beta chains listed next were all sequenced from one sample in a study of blood T cells in healthy people across ages (dated by TCRdb to the mid-2010s). The library was obtained by 5' RACE. Instrument on record: Illumina HiSeq 2500. A second PCR of about 6 to 12 cycles was run with a J-beta primer mix and a sample-barcoded 5' primer. In-frame beta chains were kept once TCRdb had trimmed the public reads at Q25 with fastp and called clones with MiXCR. A single entry per CDR3 protein holds the most common genes and DNA from its merged rows. The sample contains some 920,000 distinct CDR3 sequences, just over 50% of them found a single time. About a fifth of the sample lies in the top ten. The specimen was blood. The receptors were gathered from an older woman in good health.

This clonotype was observed a few times. The chain recombines TRBV3-1 with TRBJ2-7; 13 positions agree with TRBD2. The CDR3 is made up of 15 amino acids. Germline V CDR1 and CDR2: LGHDT, YNNKEL (reference sequence). Trimming took 4 bases from V and 7 from J; bases not matched to a gene: 7. Here the CDR3 DNA reads TGTGCCAGCAGCCCCTGGACTAGCGGGAGCGGAGAGCAGTACTTC. It specifies CASSPWTSGSGEQYF.

This chain joins TRBV7-9 and TRBJ2-5, with D uncertain. Germline lookup yields CDR1 SEHNR and CDR2 FQNEAQ (reference sequence). The length of the CDR3 is 15 residues. Trimming removed 5 bases from V and 2 bases from J, with 15 bases in between. Here the CDR3 reads CASSPGGGQQETQYF. As DNA, the CDR3 is TGTGCCAGCAGCCCCGGTGGCGGCCAGCAAGAGACCCAGTACTTC.

The V gene is TRBV29-1, the J gene TRBJ1-5, with D possibly matching TRBD1 (5 bases). Per the germline V gene, CDR1 is SQVTM and CDR2 is ANQGSEA. The CDR3 loop spans 20 amino acids. V shed 4 bases and J shed 0 bases, with 28 bases lying between them. CDR3 coding DNA: TGCAGCGTTGTTAGGCCCCCTCCGGGACCCAAAATTTATAGCAATCAGCCCCAGCATTTT. Translated, it gives CSVVRPPPGPKIYSNQPQHF.

The sample holds a few counts of this clonotype. The chain joins TRBV3-1 to TRBJ1-2, with D uncertain. The germline V gene has CDR1 LGHDT and CDR2 YNNKEL (reference sequence). This CDR3 has 17 amino acids. The V gene lost 2 bases and the J gene lost 5 bases, with 21 bases spanning the gap. In DNA, the CDR3 is TGTGCCAGCAGCCAAACGTGCCCTCGGACGGGAGAATATGGCTACACCTTC. It codes for CASSQTCPRTGEYGYTF.

The chain couples TRBV10-3 to TRBJ2-7; TRBD1 agrees at 7 bases. The tail of the sequence fits TRBJ2-5 better, so the J call may be wrong. The CDR3 consists of 14 residues. Germline lookup yields CDR1 ENHRY and CDR2 SYGVKD. The CDR3 sequence: CAISGTGAQETQYF. CDR3 nucleotides: TGTGCCATCAGTGGAACAGGGGCACAGGAGACCCAGTACTTC.

This chain uses TRBV12-3 or TRBV12-4 with TRBJ1-2; 10 bases match TRBD1. This CDR3 has 14 amino acids. Germline trimming cut 6 bases from V and 2 bases from J; bases unmatched to any gene: 3. CDR3 residues: CASSGQGGNYGYTF. CDR3 sequence (DNA): TGTGCCAGCAGCGGACAGGGGGGAAACTATGGCTACACCTTC.

Written as DNA, the CDR3 is TGTGCCAGCAGCTTAGGGGCAGAAGCCTACGAGCAGTACTTC. This sequence encodes CASSLGAEAYEQYF. The chain uses TRBV7-9 and TRBJ2-7; D is unclear. The CDR3 contains 14 residues. V dropped 1 base and J dropped 2 bases, with 9 bases sitting between them. Germline V gene lookup returns CDR1 SEHNR and CDR2 FQNEAQ (reference sequence).

This chain uses TRBV7-8 with TRBJ1-4; D perhaps matches TRBD1 (6 bases). CDR1 is SGHVS, CDR2 FQNEAQ, per germline. This CDR3 contains 16 residues. V lost 0 bases, J lost 5 bases, and 13 bases lay in between. CDR3 sequence: CASSLASGTMNEKLFF. CDR3 bases: TGTGCCAGCAGCTTAGCCTCCGGGACAATGAATGAAAAACTGTTTTTT.